This T cell receptor beta chain was identified during a study of blood T cell repertoires in COVID-19. Looking at the study overall: The United States, Italy and Spain supplied acute and convalescent COVID-19 samples. From T cells, B-cell-depleted T cells, or PBMCs came the material, which was cDNA or gDNA.

The CDR3 sequence is 14 residues long. V was clipped by 4 bases and J by 3 bases, with 10 bases between them. Germline V lookup: CDR1 MDHEN, CDR2 SYDVKM. Authors' data handling: Amplified reference gene primers provided the basis for estimating nucleated cell counts. Profiling relied on immunoSEQ multiplex PCR, and the TCRdb table lists in-frame clones only, not all of them. The D gene and trimming were derived from the DNA, and the V and J assignments and clone size from that table. The table has 100,000 to 150,000 clones, around 80% seen once; the top ten hold roughly 4%. The chain carries TRBV28 and TRBJ1-5, with a possible D match to TRBD1 (5 bases). This clonotype originated in a woman aged 45 to 65 with acute or convalescent COVID-19. Sequencing was performed on peripheral blood. This CDR3 is CASSSRQYNQPQHF. CDR3 nucleotide sequence: TGTGCCAGCAGTTCGCGACAGTACAATCAGCCCCAGCATTTT.